A selection of T cell receptor beta chains follows, all from one sample in a study of T cell repertoires in cytomegalovirus infection. Antigen specificity for these receptors is unknown. TCRdb recomputed calls from the reads with MiXCR, one row per CDR3 protein. The top ten hold roughly an eighth of the sample, which has about 830,000 distinct CDR3 sequences, about 30% seen once. Sample: cultured CD8+ T cells from PBMCs, taken from culture after CMV antigen stimulation. The receptors were sampled from a human donor in good health (CMV status not recorded). Some clones in this sample may be carry-over from other donors' samples. Both conserved end residues are part of each CDR3. The D gene is left open where the match is weak. Clone size is shown for a subset of rows, as once, few, many or a class of expanded clone.

TRBV6-6	TRBJ1-3	NA	NA	CASSNGQYSGNTIYF	TGTGCCAGCAGTAACGGACAGTACTCTGGAAACACCATATATTTT
TRBV14	TRBJ1-2	NA	NA	CASSQGRSSRGYGYTF	TGTGCCAGCAGCCAGGGGAGATCTAGCAGGGGTTATGGCTACACCTTC
TRBV14	TRBJ1-1	NA	few	CASSQDLSALEAFF	TGTGCCAGCAGCCAAGATCTTTCGGCGCTTGAAGCTTTCTTT
TRBV4-3	TRBJ2-1	NA	NA	CASSQGSLEQFF	TGCGCCAGCAGCCAAGGATCGCTGGAGCAGTTCTTC
TRBV7-6	TRBJ1-5	NA	NA	CASSLAAGIAQPQHF	TGTGCCAGCAGCTTAGCGGCCGGGATAGCTCAGCCCCAGCATTTT
TRBV11-2	TRBJ2-5	NA	few	CASSSWEEETQYF	TGTGCCAGCAGCTCATGGGAAGAAGAGACCCAGTACTTC
TRBV20-1	TRBJ2-3	TRBD2	few	CSAESGLAGGTDTQYF	TGCAGTGCTGAGAGCGGACTAGCGGGGGGCACAGATACGCAGTATTTT
TRBV6-1	TRBJ1-3	TRBD1	few	CASSRDRSGNTIYF	TGTGCCAGCAGTCGGGACAGGTCCGGAAACACCATATATTTT
TRBV29-1	TRBJ2-2	NA	NA	CSVGVRNTGELFF	TGCAGCGTTGGGGTCAGGAACACCGGGGAGCTGTTTTTT
TRBV4-3	TRBJ1-1	NA	NA	CASSQEWGYVGEAFF	TGCGCCAGCAGCCAAGAGTGGGGCTATGTGGGGGAAGCTTTCTTT
TRBV27	TRBJ2-7	NA	NA	CASSWDSLGEQYF	TGTGCCAGCAGCTGGGACTCCCTTGGAGAGCAGTACTTC
TRBV7-6	TRBJ2-5	NA	few	CASSLSQERETQYF	TGTGCCAGCAGCTTAAGTCAGGAGAGAGAGACCCAGTACTTC
TRBV6-5	TRBJ1-5	NA	few	CASSYSSAIYSNQPQHF	TGTGCCAGCAGTTACTCGTCGGCAATTTATAGCAATCAGCCCCAGCATTTT
TRBV29-1	TRBJ1-2	NA	few	CSVDLTNYGYTF	TGCAGCGTTGATTTAACTAACTATGGCTACACCTTC
TRBV7-6	TRBJ1-1	NA	NA	CANSPTGLDTEAFF	TGTGCCAACAGCCCCACAGGACTAGACACTGAAGCTTTCTTT
TRBV7-3	TRBJ2-5	NA	NA	CASSQDHLAFGETQYF	TGTGCCAGCAGCCAAGATCACCTAGCCTTTGGGGAGACCCAGTACTTC
TRBV7-6	TRBJ2-1	TRBD1	few	CASSPVGGTGGHEQFF	TGTGCCAGCAGCCCGGTGGGGGGGACAGGGGGCCATGAGCAGTTCTTC
TRBV6-5	TRBJ1-1	NA	NA	CASSDEDRAGAEAFF	TGTGCCAGCAGTGACGAGGACCGGGCCGGGGCTGAAGCTTTCTTT
TRBV25-1	TRBJ1-1	NA	NA	CASSDWTAQNTEAFF	TGTGCCAGCAGTGACTGGACAGCCCAGAACACTGAAGCTTTCTTT
TRBV7-3	TRBJ2-3	NA	few	CASSPGAHSTDTQYF	TGTGCCAGCAGCCCGGGGGCCCATAGCACAGATACGCAGTATTTT
TRBV9	TRBJ2-2	NA	NA	CASSVVPNTGELFF	TGTGCCAGCAGCGTAGTTCCGAACACCGGGGAGCTGTTTTTT
TRBV14	TRBJ2-2	NA	few	CASSQDIRQSGDTGELFF	TGTGCCAGCAGCCAAGATATTAGACAGTCGGGGGACACCGGGGAGCTGTTTTTT
TRBV4-3	TRBJ1-6	NA	few	CASPNPSSYNSPLHF	TGCGCCAGCCCCAACCCGTCCTCCTATAATTCACCCCTCCACTTT
TRBV6-5	TRBJ1-1	NA	NA	CASSSLGRLYDTEAFF	TGTGCCAGCAGCTCCTTAGGACGGCTATACGACACTGAAGCTTTCTTT
TRBV27	TRBJ1-4	NA	few	CASSLSNNEKLFF	TGTGCCAGCAGTTTGTCGAATAATGAAAAACTGTTTTTT
TRBV7-8	TRBJ1-2	NA	many	CASSPQGNTYGYTF	TGTGCCAGCAGCCCACAGGGAAACACCTATGGCTACACCTTC
TRBV5-6	TRBJ1-2	NA	NA	CASRPGSWIHYGYTF	TGTGCCAGCAGGCCGGGAAGCTGGATCCACTATGGCTACACCTTC